This note documents a single TCR beta chain sequence. Antigen: not known. This specimen belongs to a study of CD8+CD57+ T cells in acquired aplastic anemia. Study-level points and caveats: The same twenty-nine CD8+ CDR3 sequences occurred in patients and in controls.

The CDR3 runs to 13 residues. Germline values: CDR1 LNHNV, CDR2 YYDKDF (reference sequence). V dropped 2 bases and J dropped 5 bases, with 9 bases sitting between them. TCR beta VDJ and CDR3 profiles were obtained from a genomic DNA template. A single record per CDR3 protein comes from TCRdb applying MiXCR to the reads. The sample contains roughly 160,000 distinct CDR3 sequences, 50% to 75% of which appear only once. Material: sorted CD4+, CD8+, or CD8+CD57+ T cells (not recorded which) from PBMCs. V usage is TRBV15 and J usage is TRBJ2-5; no definite D call. This sequence was found in a human donor in good health. In DNA form, the CDR3 reads TGTGCCACCAGCAGAAACATCGGGGAGACCCAGTACTTC. Its translation: CATSRNIGETQYF.